The clone carrying this TCR beta chain appeared a few times. This CDR3 has 16 residues. Germline V CDR1 and CDR2: MGHRA, YSYEKL. With 1 base removed from V and 4 bases from J, the gap between germline ends came to 17 bases. The data were taken from a study of shared T cell receptors in the human thymus. Profiling relied on immunoSEQ multiplex PCR, and the TCRdb table lists in-frame clones only, not all of them. The sample includes some 760,000 clones, 70% to 90% of them seen just once. The sample was also linked to a second study, of human thymus T cells. This second report adds: Obtained as resections during corrective heart surgery, the thymus tissue was then studied. Among thymic and blood repertoires, usage of V and J genes appeared biased. Thymic repertoires overlap heavily among unrelated individuals, related research has reported.

Sequenced input: thymocytes. This receptor was taken from a girl less than two years old with a congenital heart defect. The V gene is TRBV4-1, the J gene TRBJ2-7; weak D call: TRBD2 (5 bases). The CDR3 region is CASSQALLEKRYEQYF. CDR3 sequence (DNA): TGCGCCAGCAGCCAAGCTTTACTAGAGAAGAGGTACGAGCAGTACTTC.